This is a list of T cell receptor beta chains from one sample in a study of blood T cells in healthy people across ages. Each CDR3 protein is one row after TCRdb ran MiXCR on the 5' RACE reads. The sample holds 850,000 or so distinct CDR3 sequences, 25% to 30% seen once. The sequenced sample consisted of blood. These receptors were taken from a woman older than 75 in good health. Both conserved end residues are part of each CDR3. D genes are given only for firm matches. Some rows mark clone size as missing; the rest say once, few, many or name a class of expanded clone.

clone_size j_call d_call v_call cdr3_nt cdr3_aa
many TRBJ2-3 NA TRBV7-2 TGTGCCAGCAGCCCCCGGGACGGCACAGATACGCAGTATTTT CASSPRDGTDTQYF
many TRBJ2-5 TRBD1 TRBV12-3/TRBV12-4 TGTGCCAGCAGTTCATCCGGGACAGGGGCGCTGATGGAGACCCAGTACTTC CASSSSGTGALMETQYF
few TRBJ2-7 NA TRBV29-1 TGCAGCGTGTGTCTCACCGGGGCCCACTACGAGCAGTACTTC CSVCLTGAHYEQYF
many TRBJ2-3 NA TRBV20-1 TGCAGTGCTACCGGAGTTGGGGATACGCAGTATTTT CSATGVGDTQYF
few TRBJ1-1 NA TRBV3-1 TGTGCCAGCAGCCAAGATCTGTTTGGGGCGAACACTGAAGCTTTCTTT CASSQDLFGANTEAFF
many TRBJ2-7 NA TRBV4-3 TGCGCCAGCAGCCAAGGGAGGATAGGAGACTACGAGCAGTACTTC CASSQGRIGDYEQYF
NA TRBJ2-3 NA TRBV5-6 TGTGCCGGCAGCTTGGCTAGCACGAGCACAGATACGCAGTATTTT CAGSLASTSTDTQYF
many TRBJ1-6 NA TRBV6-5 TGTGCCAGCAGTTCCGCCAGGGTAAATTCACCCCTCCACTTT CASSSARVNSPLHF
NA TRBJ2-5 TRBD2 TRBV12-3/TRBV12-4 TGTGCCAGCAGCCTGGGGGGGTCAGGTGAGACCCCGTACTTC CASSLGGSGETPYF
many TRBJ2-3 NA TRBV24-1 TGTGCCACCAGTGATCCTCTCAGAGGAGATACGCAGTATTTT CATSDPLRGDTQYF
many TRBJ2-1 NA TRBV7-9 TGTGCCAGCAGCTTAGGGGTGACTAGAGGAAATGAGCAGTTCTTC CASSLGVTRGNEQFF
few TRBJ1-2 TRBD1 TRBV18 TGTGCCAGCTCACGACAGACAGGGGCCCAGGGGCCAAACTATGGCTACACCTTC CASSRQTGAQGPNYGYTF
NA TRBJ1-5 TRBD1 TRBV20-1 TGCAGTGCAAGGACAGGGGGAAGCGGTCAGCCCCAGCATTTT CSARTGGSGQPQHF
many TRBJ2-7 TRBD1 TRBV6-2/TRBV6-3 TGTGCCAGCAGTTTCCCCGGGACAGCCATCCCACATCGGGAGCAGTACTTC CASSFPGTAIPHREQYF
many TRBJ2-1 NA TRBV12-3/TRBV12-4 TGTGCCAGCAGACCCAACCCCTTTACCAACCCCAATGAGCAGTTCTTC CASRPNPFTNPNEQFF
few TRBJ1-4 NA TRBV20-1 TGCAGTGCTAGAAGTGGGCAGGGTGGCGAAAAACTGTTTTTT CSARSGQGGEKLFF
NA TRBJ2-2 TRBD1 TRBV27 TGTGCCAGCACTCCATTGCACTCCGGGACAGGGTTGACCGGGGAGCTGTTTTTT CASTPLHSGTGLTGELFF
few TRBJ1-1 TRBD1 TRBV20-1 TGCAGTGCACAGACAGGGGGCGGAACTGAAGCTTTCTTT CSAQTGGGTEAFF
NA TRBJ1-4 NA TRBV5-1 TGCGCCAGCAGCTTGTCGCAAATAGGAGGGGAAAAACTGTTTTTT CASSLSQIGGEKLFF
few TRBJ2-7 TRBD1 TRBV28 TGTGCCAGCAGTTCCGGACAGGGGTGGACAATATTCTACGAGCAGTACTTC CASSSGQGWTIFYEQYF
few TRBJ2-7 NA TRBV15 TGTGCCACCAGCAGAGATCCCACCTACGAGCAGTACTTC CATSRDPTYEQYF
many TRBJ2-1 TRBD1 TRBV11-2 TGTGCCAGCAGCTTAGTTACGACAGGGGAGCTTGGCAATGAGCAGTTCTTC CASSLVTTGELGNEQFF
NA TRBJ2-1 NA TRBV4-1 TGCGCCAGCAGCTTTGAAAGAGAGAGTCGGCAGTTCTTC CASSFERESRQFF
once TRBJ1-1 NA TRBV6-5 TGTGCCAGCAGTTACTTTACGGACACTGAAGCTTTCTTT CASSYFTDTEAFF
few TRBJ1-1 NA TRBV7-2 TGTGCCAGCAGCTTAGGACGGATGCAGGGGAACACTGAAGCTTTCTTT CASSLGRMQGNTEAFF
few TRBJ2-6 NA TRBV3-1 TGTGCCAGCAGCCAGAGGGGGGCCCACAGGGGCTATTCTGGGGCCAACGTCCTGACTTTC CASSQRGAHRGYSGANVLTF
NA TRBJ1-4 TRBD1 TRBV7-2 TGTGCCAGCAGCCACACTTACGGCCAGGGGGCGATTCTAACTAATGAAAAACTGTTTTTT CASSHTYGQGAILTNEKLFF
many TRBJ1-2 NA TRBV6-5 TGTGCCAGCAGTAAAGACAGTATCTCTAGCTATGGCTACACCTTC CASSKDSISSYGYTF
NA TRBJ1-6 NA TRBV6-5 TGTGCCAGCAGTTACTCGAGTCAGGGTAATAATTCACCCCTCCACTTT CASSYSSQGNNSPLHF
few TRBJ1-4 NA TRBV28 TGTGCCAGCAGCCCCTGGGGAGGGGGGGATGAAAAACTGTTTTTT CASSPWGGGDEKLFF
few TRBJ1-1 NA TRBV20-1 TGCAGTGCTAGCCTACCCTTTGGGAACACTGAAGCTTTCTTT CSASLPFGNTEAFF
NA TRBJ2-7 TRBD1 TRBV18 TGTGCCAGCCCTCTAAGCCGGACAGGGGGCTACGAGCAGTACTTC CASPLSRTGGYEQYF
many TRBJ2-7 NA TRBV5-1 TGCGCCAGCAGCGCCCGAGGGACCGCGGACGAGCAGTACTTC CASSARGTADEQYF
NA TRBJ1-5 NA TRBV2 TGTGCCAGCAGTGGCGACATAAATAGCAATCAGCCCCAGCATTTT CASSGDINSNQPQHF
NA TRBJ1-5 TRBD1 TRBV28 TGTGCCAGCAGCTCCGGGACAGGGGGTTTTATGAATCAGCCCCAGCATTTT CASSSGTGGFMNQPQHF
NA TRBJ2-3 NA TRBV12-3/TRBV12-4 TGCCCTGGCAGAGTGGGGACAGATACGCAGTATTTT CPGRVGTDTQYF
few TRBJ1-4 TRBD1 TRBV7-2 TGTGCCAGCAGCTCGCGGACAGGATCAAATGAAAAACTGTTTTTT CASSSRTGSNEKLFF
NA TRBJ1-1 NA TRBV20-1 TGCAGTGCTAGAAGAAGGACCCATGGGGACCCTGAAGCTTTCTTT CSARRRTHGDPEAFF
NA TRBJ2-1 TRBD1 TRBV12-3/TRBV12-4 TGTGCCAGCATGGGACAGGGGGTGGGAAATGAGCAGTTCTTC CASMGQGVGNEQFF
NA TRBJ2-5 NA TRBV6-2/TRBV6-3 TGTGCCAGCACCCTCAACGGGGAGACCCAGTACTTC CASTLNGETQYF
NA TRBJ1-5 NA TRBV7-2 TGTGCCAGCAGCTCCCCCGGGGCTTATCAGCCCCAGCATTTT CASSSPGAYQPQHF
few TRBJ2-6 NA TRBV20-1 TGCAGTGCCCGGGGGGCCGGGGCCAACATCCTGACTTTC CSARGAGANILTF
once TRBJ1-1 NA TRBV5-6 TGTGCCAGCAGCTTTTGGACCTCTTTGAACACTGAAGCTTTCTTT CASSFWTSLNTEAFF
NA TRBJ2-2 TRBD1 TRBV20-1 TGCAGTGCTAGCTGGGACAGTGCGAACACCGGGGAGCTGTTTTTT CSASWDSANTGELFF
NA TRBJ1-6 NA TRBV6-2/TRBV6-3 TGTGCCAGCCCCTGCTCGTGGCAGGGGAATTTTAATTCACCCCTCCACTTT CASPCSWQGNFNSPLHF
few TRBJ2-1 TRBD2 TRBV25-1 TGTGCCAGCATCAACAGCGGGGGGGCTTACAATGAGCAGTTCTTC CASINSGGAYNEQFF
few TRBJ2-7 TRBD2 TRBV27 TGTGCCAGCAGTTTTGAGCCGGGACTACATCCCAACGAGCAGTACTTC CASSFEPGLHPNEQYF
NA TRBJ2-7 NA TRBV2 TGTGCCAGCCGAGGGGCAGGGACTGCGGCCTACGAGCAGTACTTC CASRGAGTAAYEQYF
few TRBJ2-3 NA TRBV6-2/TRBV6-3 TGTGCCAGCAGTTACGCCGGGCTAGATACGCAGTATTTT CASSYAGLDTQYF